This TCR beta chain was sequenced for a study of blood T cell repertoires in COVID-19. At the level of the study: COVID-19 samples from acute and convalescent phases originated in the United States, Italy and Spain. T cells, B-cell-depleted T cells, or PBMCs provided the cDNA or gDNA that served as material.

TCRdb's table, derived via immunoSEQ multiplex PCR, lists solely in-frame clones and lacks some. The table includes approximately 200,000 clones, about 84% detected once. V dropped 7 bases and J dropped 10 bases, with 20 bases sitting between them. This CDR3 has 15 residues. CDR1 and CDR2 (germline): MNHEY, SMNVEV (reference sequence). The sequenced sample consisted of PBMCs or T cells enriched from blood (not recorded which). The rearrangement joins TRBV27 to TRBJ1-6; perhaps TRBD1 as D (6 bases). The clonotype originates from a man aged 55 to 69 who had recovered from COVID-19. CDR3 amino acids: CASTVRWDNGSPLHF. The CDR3 DNA follows: TGTGCCAGCACCGTAAGGTGGGACAACGGGTCACCCCTCCACTTT.